Shown below are 32 T cell receptor beta chains from a single sample sequenced in a study of T cell responses to AZD1222 COVID-19 vaccine. Profiled with immunoSEQ multiplex PCR; TCRdb holds only in-frame clones, not every one. The table has just under 95,000 clones, 65% to 90% seen once; the top ten hold 10%. This specimen consisted of peripheral blood, obtained on day 0 of AZD1222 vaccination. The source of these receptors is an adult in good health.

The chain recombines TRBV19 with TRBJ2-7; no firm D call. The CDR3 sequence is 14 residues long. Germline CDR1 is LNHDA and CDR2 is SQIVND (reference sequence). V was pared by 6 bases and J by 5 bases, with 17 bases between. The CDR3 nucleotides are TGTGCCAGTAGGAGTTTGTTCGGGTTCGACGAGCAGTACTTC. Protein: CASRSLFGFDEQYF. Together with reference TRBV19 and TRBJ2-7, the CDR3 gives the full variable domain: DGGITQSPKYLFRKEGQNVTLSCEQNLNHDAMYWYRQDPGQGLRLIYYSQIVNDFQKGDIAEGYSVSREKKESFPLTVTSAQKNPTAFYLCASRSLFGFDEQYFGPGTRLTVT.

V gene TRBV19 combines with J gene TRBJ2-3; D unresolved. The CDR3 length is 15 residues. With 3 bases removed from V and 2 bases from J, the gap between germline ends came to 12 bases. The V gene's germline CDR1 is LNHDA and CDR2 SQIVND (reference sequence). CDR3 sequence: CASSISVVSTDTQYF. In nucleotides, the CDR3 is TGTGCCAGTAGTATCTCAGTGGTCTCCACAGATACGCAGTATTTT. Together with reference TRBV19 and TRBJ2-3, the CDR3 gives the full variable domain: DGGITQSPKYLFRKEGQNVTLSCEQNLNHDAMYWYRQDPGQGLRLIYYSQIVNDFQKGDIAEGYSVSREKKESFPLTVTSAQKNPTAFYLCASSISVVSTDTQYFGPGTRLTVL.

The V gene is TRBV18, the J gene TRBJ1-3; D unclear. The CDR3 covers 15 residues. The ends were cut back, 0 bases at V and 2 bases at J, with 8 bases in the middle. Per germline, CDR1 KGHSH and CDR2 LQKENI. DNA for the CDR3: TGTGCCAGCTCACCACCAGGGTATCCTGGAAACACCATATATTTT. The encoded protein is CASSPPGYPGNTIYF.

The V call is TRBV6-2 or TRBV6-3, the J call TRBJ1-2, with a weak D call TRBD1 (5 bases). The CDR3 is 15 amino acids. Deletions cut 2 bases from V and 6 bases from J, with 16 bases between. CDR1 is MNHEY and CDR2 is SVGEGT in the germline V gene. The CDR3 nucleotides read TGTGCCAGCAGTTACGGGGTGACAGCGAGGAATGGCTACACCTTC. Protein: CASSYGVTARNGYTF.

This clone was seen a handful of times. This sequence joins TRBV28 and TRBJ2-5; no clear D gene. The CDR3 is 16 residues long. Germline V gene lookup returns CDR1 MDHEN and CDR2 SYDVKM. Trimming removed 3 bases from V and 0 bases from J, with 14 bases in between. The CDR3 DNA reads as TGTGCCAGCAGTTTTGGCGCCGATCCCTACCAAGAGACCCAGTACTTC. It yields the protein CASSFGADPYQETQYF.

The chain recombines TRBV18 with TRBJ1-5; D unresolved. Deletions cut 1 base from V and 0 bases from J, with 10 bases between. This CDR3 has 16 amino acids. Germline-derived CDR1 and CDR2 are KGHSH and LQKENI. The CDR3 sequence is CASSPQSPVSNQPQHF. The CDR3 coding sequence is TGTGCCAGCTCACCACAATCGCCGGTTAGCAATCAGCCCCAGCATTTT.

The chain employs TRBV18 and TRBJ2-5, with TRBD2 matching 10 bases. CDR1 KGHSH and CDR2 LQKENI come from the germline V gene. V was pared by 2 bases and J by 1 base, with 4 bases of the junction left unmatched. There are 16 residues in the CDR3. CDR3 loop: CASSPTSGVLQETQYF. CDR3 bases: TGTGCCAGCTCACCAACTAGCGGGGTCCTCCAAGAGACCCAGTACTTC.

This sequence joins TRBV5-1 and TRBJ2-3, with a weak D call TRBD1 (6 bases). V lost 2 bases, J lost 5 bases, and 15 bases lay in between. CDR3 size: 15 residues. CDR1 is SGHRS, CDR2 YFSETQ, per germline. The CDR3 bases are TGCGCCAGCAGCTTAGAGACAGGAACGGTAGATACGCAGTATTTT. This translates into CASSLETGTVDTQYF.

The gene calls are TRBV18 and TRBJ2-5; 8 bases line up with TRBD2. CDR1 is KGHSH and CDR2 is LQKENI in the germline V gene. The CDR3 has 15 residues. V shed 4 bases and J 2 bases; nucleotides not matched to a gene: 6. This chain's CDR3 is CASSLGTRLQETQYF. The CDR3, as DNA: TGTGCCAGCTCACTCGGGACTAGATTACAAGAGACCCAGTACTTC.

The chain couples TRBV3-1 (or the pseudogene TRBV3-2) to TRBJ2-3, with D perhaps matching TRBD1 (7 bases). Trimming took 4 bases from V and 0 from J, leaving 8 bases between them. Germline V CDR1 and CDR2: LGHDT, YNNKEL (reference sequence). There are 14 residues in the CDR3. The DNA for the CDR3 is TGTGCCAGCAGCCCAGGGGGGAGCACAGATACGCAGTATTTT. Residues: CASSPGGSTDTQYF.

The chain has TRBV7-3 and TRBJ2-1; 9 bases match TRBD2. The germline V gene has CDR1 SGHTA and CDR2 FQGTGA. The CDR3 is 15 amino acids. J lost 9 bases, V lost 5 bases, and 11 bases had no gene match. In DNA form, the CDR3 reads TGTGCCAGCAGCGCCGCGGGAGGGGAAATAGGTGAGCAGTTCTTC. Translating it yields CASSAAGGEIGEQFF.

This chain links TRBV28 with TRBJ2-7; TRBD1 agrees at 7 bases. Germline V gene sequence: CDR1 MDHEN, CDR2 SYDVKM. The CDR3 is 13 amino acids. Germline trimming cut 6 bases from V and 4 bases from J; bases unmatched to any gene: 6. The DNA of the CDR3 is TGTGCCAGCAGGCGGACAGGCGGATACGAGCAGTACTTC. It codes for CASRRTGGYEQYF.

This chain uses TRBV6-5 with TRBJ2-5; D ambiguous. V lost 4 bases, J lost 1 base, and 10 bases lay in between. There are 14 residues in the CDR3. Per the germline V gene, CDR1 is MNHEY and CDR2 is SVGAGI. CDR3 DNA sequence: TGTGCCAGCAGTTTATCCGTCCCCCAAGAGACCCAGTACTTC. It yields the protein CASSLSVPQETQYF.

The chain carries TRBV19 and TRBJ1-1, with D unclear. The germline gives CDR1 LNHDA, CDR2 SQIVND (reference sequence). This CDR3 is 11 amino acids long. The V end was cut by 4 bases, the J end by 2 bases, with 2 bases between. CDR3 in amino acids: CASSKNTEAFF. CDR3 bases: TGTGCCAGTAGTAAAAACACTGAAGCTTTCTTT.

The J gene is TRBJ1-2, the V gene TRBV28, with D uncertain. The germline gives CDR1 MDHEN, CDR2 SYDVKM. This CDR3 has 13 residues. V lost 2 bases to trimming and J lost 3 bases, with 7 bases between them. The CDR3 DNA follows: TGTGCCAGCAGTTTAGTAGGGTACTATGGCTACACCTTC. Encoded protein: CASSLVGYYGYTF.

This chain links TRBV9 with TRBJ2-1; TRBD2 aligns across 11 bases. The CDR3 has 16 residues. The germline V gene encodes CDR1 SGDLS and CDR2 YYNGEE. The junction had 6 bases not matched to a gene; V was cut back by 0 bases and J by 7 bases. The CDR3 protein is CASSVGVSGGANEQFF. In DNA form, the CDR3 reads TGTGCCAGCAGCGTAGGGGTTAGCGGGGGGGCTAATGAGCAGTTCTTC.

This clone was seen only once. This chain connects TRBV7-8 to TRBJ1-2, with TRBD1 matching 7 bases. Unmatched junction bases numbered 3, after V lost 4 bases and J lost 4 bases. The CDR3 spans 13 residues. CDR1 SGHVS and CDR2 FQNEAQ come from the germline V gene. This CDR3 reads CASSWGTAYGYTF. CDR3 in DNA: TGTGCCAGCAGCTGGGGGACAGCCTATGGCTACACCTTC.

The chain has TRBV5-4 and TRBJ2-3; no firm D call. The CDR3 is 13 residues long. Germline assignment: CDR1 SGHNT and CDR2 YYREEE (reference sequence). Trimming took 0 bases from V and 4 from J, leaving 6 bases between them. The CDR3 protein is CASSLEYADTQYF. CDR3 in DNA: TGTGCCAGCAGCTTGGAGTATGCAGATACGCAGTATTTT.

This sequence joins TRBV27 and TRBJ1-6; 7 nucleotides line up with TRBD1. J lost 7 bases, V lost 6 bases, and 3 bases had no gene match. The CDR3 consists of 13 residues. In germline, CDR1 is MNHEY, CDR2 SMNVEV (reference sequence). CDR3 DNA sequence: TGTGCCAGCAGGGAGACAGGGAATTCACCCCTCCACTTT. Amino acids: CASRETGNSPLHF.

The chain links TRBV2 to TRBJ2-1, with 10 bases matching TRBD2. Germline values: CDR1 SNHLY, CDR2 FYNNEI. V was clipped by 7 bases and J by 4 bases; unmatched bases: 4. This CDR3 is 14 amino acids long. The CDR3 coding sequence is TGTGCCAGCATCGGGACTAGCGCATACAATGAGCAGTTCTTC. Its protein product is CASIGTSAYNEQFF.

This chain connects TRBV11-2 to TRBJ1-1; D might be TRBD1 (6 bases). CDR1 is SGHAT, CDR2 FQNNGV, per germline. The CDR3 runs 13 residues. The V end lost 4 bases, the J end lost 1 base, and 7 bases lay between the germline ends. The CDR3 sequence is CASSSGQNTEAFF. The DNA of the CDR3 is TGTGCCAGCAGCTCGGGACAGAACACTGAAGCTTTCTTT.

This clone was detected once. The chain joins TRBV4-2 to TRBJ1-4; D perhaps matches TRBD1 (5 bases). This CDR3 is 16 amino acids long. Trimming removed 0 bases from V and 8 bases from J, with 16 bases in between. Germline V gene data show CDR1 as LGHNA and CDR2 as YNFKEQ. For the CDR3, the DNA is TGTGCCAGCAGCCAAGAGGGGCGGGGAGGACGCGAAAAACTGTTTTTT. Protein product: CASSQEGRGGREKLFF.

V is TRBV6-1 and J is TRBJ1-2; D remains unclear. Trimming pared 1 base from V and 4 bases from J, leaving 13 bases between. The CDR3 runs 15 residues. Germline-derived CDR1 and CDR2 are MNHNS and SASEGT. CDR3: CASSEGLGSLYGYTF. CDR3 bases: TGTGCCAGCAGTGAAGGGTTGGGTTCCCTCTATGGCTACACCTTC.

The rearrangement links TRBV7-9 to TRBJ1-3, with D perhaps matching TRBD1 (5 bases). Trimming took off 5 bases at V and 1 base at J, with 21 bases between the two ends. The CDR3 has 18 amino acids. Germline CDR1 is SEHNR and CDR2 is FQNEAQ (reference sequence). The CDR3 protein is CASSGGEGIRWSGNTIYF. CDR3 DNA sequence: TGTGCCAGCAGCGGAGGTGAGGGGATACGTTGGTCTGGAAACACCATATATTTT. Filled out from reference TRBV7-9 and TRBJ1-3, the complete variable domain reads DTGVSQNPRHKITKRGQNVTFRCDPISEHNRLYWYRQTLGQGPEFLTYFQNEAQLEKSRLLSDRFSAERPKGSFSTLEIQRTEQGDSAMYLCASSGGEGIRWSGNTIYFGEGSWLTVV.

This clone has only one observation. V is TRBV7-2 and J is TRBJ1-1; D gene unclear. Trimming pared 2 bases from V and 1 base from J, leaving 8 bases between. Germline V CDR1 and CDR2: SGHTA, FQGNSA. CDR3 size: 14 residues. CDR3 loop: CASSLLRGNTEAFF. CDR3 nucleotides: TGTGCCAGCAGCTTATTAAGAGGGAACACTGAAGCTTTCTTT.

This clone was recorded a few times. The chain uses TRBV7-9 and TRBJ2-3; possible D gene TRBD2, 6 bases. The CDR3 sequence is 12 residues long. Germline V gives CDR1 SEHNR, CDR2 FQNEAQ (reference sequence). V lost 8 bases, J lost 2 bases, and 8 bases lay in between. The CDR3 sequence is CASGRITDTQYF. CDR3 in DNA: TGTGCCAGCGGGAGGATCACAGATACGCAGTATTTT. The complete variable domain, with remaining parts taken from reference TRBV7-9 and TRBJ2-3, reads DTGVSQNPRHKITKRGQNVTFRCDPISEHNRLYWYRQTLGQGPEFLTYFQNEAQLEKSRLLSDRFSAERPKGSFSTLEIQRTEQGDSAMYLCASGRITDTQYFGPGTRLTVL.

There are a few counts of this clone. V usage is TRBV5-8 and J usage is TRBJ2-5, with 9 bases fitting TRBD1. The CDR3 length is 15 residues. V lost 4 bases, J lost 5 bases, and 9 bases stayed unmatched. Per germline, CDR1 SGHTS and CDR2 YDEGEE. The CDR3 DNA follows: TGTGCCAGCAGCCCCCAGGGACAGGGAGGCGAGACCCAGTACTTC. It translates to CASSPQGQGGETQYF. Looking up the rest from reference TRBV5-8 and TRBJ2-5 gives the full variable domain: EAGVTQSPTHLIKTRGQQATLRCSPISGHTSVYWYQQALGLGLQFLLWYDEGEERNRGNFPPRFSGRQFPNYSSELNVNALELEDSALYLCASSPQGQGGETQYFGPGTRLLVL.

This sequence joins TRBV5-4 and TRBJ2-1; D remains unclear. Germline V CDR1 and CDR2: SGHNT, YYREEE (reference sequence). V was pared by 1 base and J by 0 bases, with 5 bases between. The CDR3 covers 14 residues. The CDR3 sequence: CASSLIGSYNEQFF. DNA for the CDR3: TGTGCCAGCAGCTTGATTGGCTCCTACAATGAGCAGTTCTTC.

The CDR3 is CASSYRADTGELFF. CDR3 sequence (DNA): TGTGCCAGCAGTTACAGGGCTGACACCGGGGAGCTGTTTTTT. The chain couples TRBV6-5 to TRBJ2-2, with D unclear. V was clipped by 2 bases and J by 3 bases, with 7 bases between them. Germline V gives CDR1 MNHEY, CDR2 SVGAGI. The CDR3 contains 14 residues.

This chain links TRBV6-5 with TRBJ1-2; TRBD1 agrees at 9 bases. Germline CDR1 is MNHEY and CDR2 is SVGAGI. This CDR3 is 13 amino acids long. V shed 4 bases, J shed 6 bases, and the junction held 3 bases outside the gene matches. For the CDR3, the DNA is TGTGCCAGCAGTTGGGACAGGGAGGATGGCTACACCTTC. Encoded protein: CASSWDREDGYTF.

This chain links TRBV10-1 with TRBJ2-7, with D possibly matching TRBD2 (5 bases). This CDR3 contains 14 residues. From germline, CDR1 is WNHNN and CDR2 SYGVQD (reference sequence). V was cut by 2 bases and J by 2 bases, with 10 bases left in between. The CDR3 reads CASSEDGIPYEQYF. CDR3 bases: TGCGCCAGCAGTGAGGACGGGATTCCCTACGAGCAGTACTTC.

The gene calls are TRBV28 and TRBJ1-2; D gene unclear. CDR3 length equals 13 residues. The germline CDR1 and CDR2 sequences are MDHEN and SYDVKM. Trimming cost V 2 bases and J 6 bases, with 10 bases left between them. This chain's CDR3 is CASSLSDDHGYTF. Written as DNA, the CDR3 is TGTGCCAGCAGTTTAAGCGACGATCATGGCTACACCTTC.